This T cell receptor beta chain was identified during a study of identical twins. In TCRdb, the 5' RACE reads were re-called with MiXCR into one record per CDR3 protein. The sample holds 1.5 million to 2 million distinct CDR3 sequences, around 33% seen once. With no exceptions, donors were healthy Caucasians. Note on this clonotype: Antigen: not known.

The CDR3 runs 16 residues. From germline, CDR1 is SGHAT and CDR2 FQNNGV. Study-level points and caveats: For zero-insertion analyses, partial confounding could come from invariant MAIT and iNKT cells. Conclusions relied on cross-sectional statistical analysis, not following the same donors. Abundant beta clonotypes from cord blood had fewer insertions, unlike memory repertoires, which showed none.

This TCR was recovered from a newborn girl in good health. Sequencing used cord blood. The chain couples TRBV11-2 to TRBJ2-5; TRBD2 matches at 7 bases. The tail of the sequence fits TRBJ2-7 better, so the J call may be wrong. The chain's CDR3 is CASSHSGGPHRYEQYF. In DNA, the CDR3 is TGTGCCAGCAGCCATTCGGGAGGACCCCACAGGTACGAGCAGTACTTC.